Listed below are T cell receptor beta chains from one sample, sequenced in a study of blood T cell repertoires in COVID-19. The repertoire was sequenced with immunoSEQ multiplex PCR; TCRdb's copy has only in-frame clones and lacks some. The sample carries 120,000 to 150,000 clones, approximately 84% recorded once. The sample taken for sequencing was PBMCs or T cells enriched from blood (not recorded which). These receptors were obtained from a woman aged 18-30 years who had been exposed to COVID-19. Both conserved end residues are part of each CDR3. D genes are given only for firm matches. For some rows the clone size is stated as once, few or many, or as a class when expanded; others skip it.

J gene,D gene,clone size,V gene,CDR3 DNA,CDR3 protein
TRBJ1-1,-,-,TRBV30,TGTGCCTGGAATTCAGGGATGAACACTGAAGCTTTCTTT,CAWNSGMNTEAFF
TRBJ2-6,-,-,TRBV7-2,TGTGCCAGCAGTACCCGGCGCGGGAACTCTGGGGCCAACGTCCTGACTTTC,CASSTRRGNSGANVLTF
TRBJ1-2,-,-,TRBV6-5,TGTGCCAGCTGGGGGGCTAACTATGGCTACACCTTC,CASWGANYGYTF
TRBJ1-1,-,-,TRBV3-1/TRBV3-2,TGTGCCAGCAGCCGGAGACAGCCTGAAGCTTTCTTT,CASSRRQPEAFF
TRBJ2-7,TRBD2,-,TRBV4-1,TGCGCCAGCAGCCGTCGCCCCCTAGCGGGAGGGCCTGATTCGTACGAGCAGTACTTC,CASSRRPLAGGPDSYEQYF
TRBJ2-1,TRBD2,-,TRBV7-9,TGTGCCAGCAGCCCGACCGGGACTAGCGGGAACAATGAGCAGTTCTTC,CASSPTGTSGNNEQFF
TRBJ2-7,-,-,TRBV30,TGTGCCTGGAGTGTAATCATGTTCTACGAGCAGTACTTC,CAWSVIMFYEQYF
TRBJ1-1,TRBD1,-,TRBV5-6,TGTGCCAGCAGCCTAGGACAGGGGGTTTTGAGAAACACTGAAGCTTTCTTT,CASSLGQGVLRNTEAFF
TRBJ1-6,-,-,TRBV2,TGTGCCAGCAGTGAATTCCGCTATAATTCACCCCTCCACTTT,CASSEFRYNSPLHF
TRBJ1-1,TRBD1,-,TRBV5-6,TGTGCCAGCAGCCTAGGGACAGCCACTGAAGCTTTCTTT,CASSLGTATEAFF
TRBJ1-1,TRBD1,few,TRBV7-8,TGTGCCAGCAGCTTAAGGACAGGGGACAACGAAGCTTTCTTT,CASSLRTGDNEAFF
TRBJ2-7,TRBD1,-,TRBV27,TGTGCCAGCAGCAAATCCGGGACAGGGATTTACGAGCAGTACTTC,CASSKSGTGIYEQYF
TRBJ2-3,-,-,TRBV30,TGTGCCTGGAGTGTAGGGGGAGTGAAAGATACGCAGTATTTT,CAWSVGGVKDTQYF
TRBJ1-3,-,-,TRBV18,TGTGCCAGCTCACGATCGAGCTCTCGCTCTGGAAACACCATATATTTT,CASSRSSSRSGNTIYF
TRBJ1-5,TRBD1,-,TRBV7-9,TGTGCCAGCAGCTCCGGGGACAGCTCGGGCAATCAGCCCCAGCATTTT,CASSSGDSSGNQPQHF
TRBJ2-5,-,-,TRBV4-1,TGCGCCAGCAGCCAATTGATCCGGGAGACGGAGACCCAGTACTTC,CASSQLIRETETQYF
TRBJ2-1,TRBD2,-,TRBV5-1,TGCGCCAGCAGCTTGTCCCCAGCCAAACTAGCGGGAGTATATAGCTCCTACAATGAGCAGTTCTTC,CASSLSPAKLAGVYSSYNEQFF
TRBJ1-4,TRBD1,few,TRBV5-1,TGCGCCAGCAGCACACAGGGGGGCAGAAATGAAAAACTGTTTTTT,CASSTQGGRNEKLFF
TRBJ1-3,TRBD1,few,TRBV5-8,TGTGCCAGCAACTTCAAATGGACAGGGAAGCGTGGAAACACCATATATTTT,CASNFKWTGKRGNTIYF
TRBJ2-2,-,-,TRBV6-5,TGTGCCAGCAGTTACTGGGCAGTAAACACCGGGGAGCTGTTTTTT,CASSYWAVNTGELFF
TRBJ2-7,TRBD2,-,TRBV6-5,TGTGCCAGCAGGGTGACCGGGACTAGCGGCTACGAGCAGTACTTC,CASRVTGTSGYEQYF
TRBJ1-1,-,-,TRBV14,TGTGCCAGCAGCCAACTCAAGGCGACTCCGAACACTGAAGCTTTCTTT,CASSQLKATPNTEAFF
TRBJ2-7,TRBD1,-,TRBV5-5,TGTGCCAGCAGCTATGGTCCCGGGACAGGGACCACCTACGAGCAGTACTTC,CASSYGPGTGTTYEQYF
TRBJ2-7,-,-,TRBV19,TGTGCCAGTAAGTTTGGGCCAGGGAATTACGAGCAGTACTTC,CASKFGPGNYEQYF
TRBJ2-7,-,-,TRBV4-1,TGCGCCAGCAGCCGAGAAGGGTCGGGGGTTAGCAACGAGCAGTACTTC,CASSREGSGVSNEQYF
TRBJ2-7,-,-,TRBV4-1,TGCGCCAGCAGCCATCGGGGTGATCCTAACTACGAGCAGTACTTC,CASSHRGDPNYEQYF
TRBJ1-6,-,-,TRBV28,TGTGCCAGCAGTCCCTTAAATTCACCCCTCCACTTT,CASSPLNSPLHF
TRBJ1-5,-,-,TRBV27,TGTGCCAGCAGTTTAACAGTCCCAGGTGGAAGCAATCAGCCCCAGCATTTT,CASSLTVPGGSNQPQHF
TRBJ2-7,TRBD1,-,TRBV19,TGTGCCAGTAGTAGAACCGGGACAGGGCCCTCGGGCGAGCAGTACTTC,CASSRTGTGPSGEQYF
TRBJ2-3,-,-,TRBV6-2/TRBV6-3,TGTGCCAGCAGTTTCTTTCTCACAGATACGCAGTATTTT,CASSFFLTDTQYF
TRBJ1-1,-,-,TRBV24-1,TGTGCCCCACTCAGGGGAAACATTGCTGAAGCTTTCTTT,CAPLRGNIAEAFF
TRBJ2-1,-,-,TRBV28,TGTGCCAGCAAAATCGGGTTGAGCTCCTACAATGAGCAGTTCTTC,CASKIGLSSYNEQFF
TRBJ2-1,TRBD2,-,TRBV4-1,TGCGCCAGCAGCCAAGATCGGCTAGCGGGAGCGTCGCATCTTTACAATGAGCAGTTCTTC,CASSQDRLAGASHLYNEQFF
TRBJ2-5,-,-,TRBV19,TGTGCCAGTAGTATTAGTCCAGGGCTGGAGACCCAGTACTTC,CASSISPGLETQYF
TRBJ2-5,TRBD1,-,TRBV18,TGTGCCAGCTCACCATTGGGACAGGCCAGTGAGAAGACCCAGTACTTC,CASSPLGQASEKTQYF
TRBJ1-6,TRBD1,-,TRBV5-1,TGCGCCAGCAGCCTTACAGGGGCCTATTCACCCCTCCACTTT,CASSLTGAYSPLHF
TRBJ2-5,TRBD1,once,TRBV2,TGTGCCAGCAGTGAGAGGGACAGGGCTTTACAAGAGACCCAGTACTTC,CASSERDRALQETQYF
TRBJ2-3,-,-,TRBV28,TGTGCCAGCAGTCAGGAGGTCTCCATCACAGATACGCAGTATTTT,CASSQEVSITDTQYF
TRBJ2-1,-,-,TRBV11-2,TGTGCCAGCAGCTTGATTAGCGGAGCCTACAATGAGCAGTTCTTC,CASSLISGAYNEQFF
TRBJ1-2,-,-,TRBV5-4,TGTGCCAGCAGCTTTTCGGGGAACTATGGCTACACCTTC,CASSFSGNYGYTF
TRBJ1-3,TRBD1,few,TRBV30,TGTGCCTGGACCCATAAGGGGGCATCGGGAAACACCATATATTTT,CAWTHKGASGNTIYF
TRBJ2-3,-,-,TRBV18,TGTGCCAGCTCACCAGACTACCTTAGCACAGATACGCAGTATTTT,CASSPDYLSTDTQYF
TRBJ2-2,TRBD2,few,TRBV24-1,TGTGCCACCAGTGATACATACTCCAGGGAAGCTAGCGGCCCCAACACCGGGGAGCTGTTTTTT,CATSDTYSREASGPNTGELFF